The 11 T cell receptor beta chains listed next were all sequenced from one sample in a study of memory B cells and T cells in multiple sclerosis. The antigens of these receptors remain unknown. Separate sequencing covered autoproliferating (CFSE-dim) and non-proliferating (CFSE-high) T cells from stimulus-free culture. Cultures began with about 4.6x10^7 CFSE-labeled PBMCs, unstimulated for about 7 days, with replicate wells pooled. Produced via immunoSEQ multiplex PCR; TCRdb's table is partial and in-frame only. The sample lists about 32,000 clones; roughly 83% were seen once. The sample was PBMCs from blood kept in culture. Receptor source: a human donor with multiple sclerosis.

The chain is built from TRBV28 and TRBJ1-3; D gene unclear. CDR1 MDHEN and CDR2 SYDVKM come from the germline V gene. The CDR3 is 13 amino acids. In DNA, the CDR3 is TGTGACGCCCATCCCCACTCTGGAAACACCATATATTTT. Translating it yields CDAHPHSGNTIYF.

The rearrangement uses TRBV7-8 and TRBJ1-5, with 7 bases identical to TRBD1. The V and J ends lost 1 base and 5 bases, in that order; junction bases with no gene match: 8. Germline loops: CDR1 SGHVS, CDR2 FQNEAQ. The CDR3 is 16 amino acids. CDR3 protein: CASSLGRDRVYQPQHF. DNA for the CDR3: TGTGCCAGCAGCTTAGGTCGAGACAGGGTCTATCAGCCCCAGCATTTT.

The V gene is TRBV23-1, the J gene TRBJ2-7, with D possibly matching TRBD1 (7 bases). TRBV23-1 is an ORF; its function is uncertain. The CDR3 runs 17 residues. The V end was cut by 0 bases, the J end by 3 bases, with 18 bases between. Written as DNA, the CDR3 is TGCGCCAGCAGTCAATCGCGGGACAGCGCGGGGCGCTACGAGCAGTACTTC. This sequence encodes CASSQSRDSAGRYEQYF.

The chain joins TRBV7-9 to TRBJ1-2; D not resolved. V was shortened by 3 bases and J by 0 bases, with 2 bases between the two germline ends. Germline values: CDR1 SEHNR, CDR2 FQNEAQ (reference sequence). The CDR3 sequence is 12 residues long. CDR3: CASSFTNYGYTF. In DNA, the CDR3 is TGTGCCAGCAGCTTTACTAACTATGGCTACACCTTC.

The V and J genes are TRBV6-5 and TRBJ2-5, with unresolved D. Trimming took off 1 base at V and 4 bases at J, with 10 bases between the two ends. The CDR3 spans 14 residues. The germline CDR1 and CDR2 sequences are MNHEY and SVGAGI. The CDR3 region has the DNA TGTGCCAGCAGTTACTTGGGGTCAGGAGAGACCCAGTACTTC. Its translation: CASSYLGSGETQYF.

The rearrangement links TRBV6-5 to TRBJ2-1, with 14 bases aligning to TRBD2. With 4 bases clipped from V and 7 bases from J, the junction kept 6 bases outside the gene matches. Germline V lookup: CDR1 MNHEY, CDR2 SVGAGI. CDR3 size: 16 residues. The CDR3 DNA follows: TGTGCCAGCAGTTGGGCCGGGACTAGCGGGAGTAATGAGCAGTTCTTC. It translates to CASSWAGTSGSNEQFF.

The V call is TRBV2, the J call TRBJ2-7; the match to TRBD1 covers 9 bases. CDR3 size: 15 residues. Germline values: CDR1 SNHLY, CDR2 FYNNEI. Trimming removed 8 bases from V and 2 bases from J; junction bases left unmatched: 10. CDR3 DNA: TGTGCCAGCGCAAGACAGGGGGTCGGAACCTACGAGCAGTACTTC. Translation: CASARQGVGTYEQYF.

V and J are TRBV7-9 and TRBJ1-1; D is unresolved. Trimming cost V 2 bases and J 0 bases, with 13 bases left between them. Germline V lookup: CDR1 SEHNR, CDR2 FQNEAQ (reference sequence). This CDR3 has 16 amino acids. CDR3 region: CASSLITVALNTEAFF. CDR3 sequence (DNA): TGTGCCAGCAGCTTAATAACAGTGGCGCTGAACACTGAAGCTTTCTTT. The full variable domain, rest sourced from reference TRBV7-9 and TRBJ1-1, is DTGVSQNPRHKITKRGQNVTFRCDPISEHNRLYWYRQTLGQGPEFLTYFQNEAQLEKSRLLSDRFSAERPKGSFSTLEIQRTEQGDSAMYLCASSLITVALNTEAFFGQGTRLTVV.

In DNA form, the CDR3 reads TGCAGCGTAGTTTCAGGGAACAATCAGCCCCAGCATTTT. Its protein is CSVVSGNNQPQHF. The rearrangement joins TRBV29-1 to TRBJ1-5; TRBD1 is a possible D gene (5 bases). V was trimmed by 6 bases and J by 3 bases, leaving 12 bases between them. In germline, CDR1 is SQVTM, CDR2 ANQGSEA. This CDR3 has 13 residues.

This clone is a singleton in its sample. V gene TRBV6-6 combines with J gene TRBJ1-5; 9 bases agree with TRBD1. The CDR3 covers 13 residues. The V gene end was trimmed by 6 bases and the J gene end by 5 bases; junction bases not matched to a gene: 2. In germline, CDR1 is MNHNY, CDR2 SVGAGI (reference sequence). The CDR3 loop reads CASRGQGYQPQHF. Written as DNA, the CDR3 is TGTGCCAGCAGGGGACAGGGATATCAGCCCCAGCATTTT.

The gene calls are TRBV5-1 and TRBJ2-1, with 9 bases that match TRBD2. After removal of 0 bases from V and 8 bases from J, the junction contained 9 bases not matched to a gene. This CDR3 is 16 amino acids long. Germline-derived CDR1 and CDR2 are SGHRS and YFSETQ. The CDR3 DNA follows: TGCGCCAGCAGCTTGGCCGTTAGCGGGAGTACCGATGAGCAGTTCTTC. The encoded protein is CASSLAVSGSTDEQFF. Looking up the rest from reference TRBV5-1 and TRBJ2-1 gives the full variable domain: KAGVTQTPRYLIKTRGQQVTLSCSPISGHRSVSWYQQTPGQGLQFLFEYFSETQRNKGNFPGRFSGRQFSNSRSEMNVSTLELGDSALYLCASSLAVSGSTDEQFFGPGTRLTVL.